This T cell receptor beta chain was obtained from a study of early T cells in non-severe SARS-CoV-2 infection. Study as a whole: Bulk RNA isolated from unsorted whole blood underwent sequencing; chains were not paired.

TCRdb ran MiXCR on the 5' RACE reads and lists one entry per CDR3 protein. The table lists roughly 25,000 distinct CDR3 sequences, about 3.8% of them singletons, with 6.2% in the top ten. There are many counts of this clonotype. What it binds is not known. Germline V lookup: CDR1 SGHRS, CDR2 YFSETQ. The CDR3 contains 15 residues. Trimming shortened V by 2 bases and J by 0 bases, and 8 bases separated the two germline ends. Study results and limitations: The study's VDJdb matching favored anti-spike CD8 responses and missed private and CD4 specificities.

Sequencing input: whole blood. The V and J genes are TRBV5-1 and TRBJ1-4; no firm D call. The sequence derives from an adult who was a healthcare worker with PCR-confirmed SARS-CoV-2 infection or an uninfected control (not recorded which). The CDR3 DNA follows: TGCGCCAGCAGCTTTAGGGCAACAACTAATGAAAAACTGTTTTTT. As protein: CASSFRATTNEKLFF.